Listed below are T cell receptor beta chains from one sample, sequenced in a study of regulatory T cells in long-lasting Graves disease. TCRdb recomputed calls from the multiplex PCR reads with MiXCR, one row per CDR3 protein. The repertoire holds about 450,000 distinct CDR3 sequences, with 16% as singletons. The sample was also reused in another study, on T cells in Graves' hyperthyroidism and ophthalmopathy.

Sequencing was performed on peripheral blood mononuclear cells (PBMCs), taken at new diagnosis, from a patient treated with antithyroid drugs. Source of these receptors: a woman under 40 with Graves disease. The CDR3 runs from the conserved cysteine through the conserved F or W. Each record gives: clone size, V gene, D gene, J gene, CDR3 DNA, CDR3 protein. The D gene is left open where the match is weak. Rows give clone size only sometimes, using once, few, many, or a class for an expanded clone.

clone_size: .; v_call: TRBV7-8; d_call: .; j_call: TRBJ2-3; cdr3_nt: TGTGCCAGCAGCTTAGCCTGGGGGCCTAGCACAGATACGCAGTATTTT; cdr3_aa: CASSLAWGPSTDTQYF
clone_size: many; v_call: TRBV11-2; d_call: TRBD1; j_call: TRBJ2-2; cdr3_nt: TGTGCCAGCAGTTGGACAGGGGGCGCGGGCACCGGGGAGCTGTTTTTT; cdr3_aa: CASSWTGGAGTGELFF
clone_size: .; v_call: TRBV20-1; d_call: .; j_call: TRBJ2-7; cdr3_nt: TGCAGTGCTAGAGATAGGACAGAATTGTACGAGCAGTACTTC; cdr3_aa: CSARDRTELYEQYF
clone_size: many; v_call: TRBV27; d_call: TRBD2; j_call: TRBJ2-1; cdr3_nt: TGTGCCAGCAGTTGGACGGGACTAGCGGGACGAGGTGAGCAGTTCTTC; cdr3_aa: CASSWTGLAGRGEQFF
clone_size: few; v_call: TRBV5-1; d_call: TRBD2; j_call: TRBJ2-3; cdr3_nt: TGCGCCAGCAGCCTCCCCGGGACTAGTTACACAGATACGCAGTATTTT; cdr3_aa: CASSLPGTSYTDTQYF
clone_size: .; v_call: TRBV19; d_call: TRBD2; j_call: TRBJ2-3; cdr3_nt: TGTGCCAGTAGCCGTCTAGCGGCTGTGGAATATACGCAGTATTTT; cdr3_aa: CASSRLAAVEYTQYF
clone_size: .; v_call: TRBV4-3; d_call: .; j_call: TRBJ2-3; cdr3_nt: TGCGCCAGCAGCCAAGATTATCGATCGAGAGGAGTCACGCAGTATTTT; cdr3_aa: CASSQDYRSRGVTQYF
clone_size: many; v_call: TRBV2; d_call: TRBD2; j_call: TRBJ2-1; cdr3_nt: TGTGCCAGCAGTAGGAGGGCTAGCGGGAGTATAGATGAGCAGTTCTTC; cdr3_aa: CASSRRASGSIDEQFF
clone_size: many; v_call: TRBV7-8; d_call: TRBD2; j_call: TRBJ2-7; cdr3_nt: TGTGCCAGCAGCCCTAGGACTAGCGGCAACTACGAGCAGTACTTC; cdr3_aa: CASSPRTSGNYEQYF
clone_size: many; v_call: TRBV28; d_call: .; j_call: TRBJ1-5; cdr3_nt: TGTGCCAGCAGTTCACCCGACAGCGGGAGTCAGCCCCAGCATTTT; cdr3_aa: CASSSPDSGSQPQHF
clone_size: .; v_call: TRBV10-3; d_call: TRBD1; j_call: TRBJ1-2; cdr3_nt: TGTGCCATCAGGAAGGACAGGGCGTCTGTCTATGGCTACACCTTC; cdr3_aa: CAIRKDRASVYGYTF
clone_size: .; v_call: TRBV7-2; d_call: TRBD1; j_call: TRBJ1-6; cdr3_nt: TGTGCCAGCAGCAGGGGGAGACAGGGTTTGGACTCACCCCTCCACTTT; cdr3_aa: CASSRGRQGLDSPLHF
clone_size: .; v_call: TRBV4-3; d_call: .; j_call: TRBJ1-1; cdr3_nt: TGCGCCAGCAGCCAAGATGAGCCCTTAGTTGAAGCTTTCTTT; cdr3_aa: CASSQDEPLVEAFF
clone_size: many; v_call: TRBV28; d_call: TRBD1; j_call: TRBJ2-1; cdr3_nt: TGTGCCAGCAGGTACCGGGACAGGGGGTACAATGAGCAGTTCTTC; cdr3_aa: CASRYRDRGYNEQFF
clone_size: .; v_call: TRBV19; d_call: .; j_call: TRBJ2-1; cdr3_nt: TGTGCCAGTGGGGGCGAGCGGAGCAATGAGCAGTTCTTC; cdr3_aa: CASGGERSNEQFF
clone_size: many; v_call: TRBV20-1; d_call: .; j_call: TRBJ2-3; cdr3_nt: TGCAGTGCTAGATCTACGGCGGTCTCGCAGTATTTT; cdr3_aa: CSARSTAVSQYF
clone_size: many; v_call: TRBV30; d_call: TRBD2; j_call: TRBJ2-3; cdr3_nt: TGTGCCTGGAGTGTGCCGGGAGGAGGAGATACGCAGTATTTT; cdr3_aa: CAWSVPGGGDTQYF
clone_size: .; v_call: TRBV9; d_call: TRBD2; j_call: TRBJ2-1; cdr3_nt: TGTGCCAGCAGCCGGCCAGTGGGGGGGAGCTCCTACAATGAGCAGTTCTTC; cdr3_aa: CASSRPVGGSSYNEQFF
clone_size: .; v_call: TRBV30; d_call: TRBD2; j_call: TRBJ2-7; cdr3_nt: TGTGCCTGGAGTGTCCCGATGTACACGGGGGGTCGGGGTTCCTACGAGCAGTACTTC; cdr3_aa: CAWSVPMYTGGRGSYEQYF
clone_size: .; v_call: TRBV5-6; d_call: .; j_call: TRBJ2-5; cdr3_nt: TGTGCCAGCAGCCCCGCGACAGAAGCCAGCGAGACCCAGTACTTC; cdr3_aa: CASSPATEASETQYF
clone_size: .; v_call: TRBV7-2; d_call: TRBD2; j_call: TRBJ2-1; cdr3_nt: TGTGCCAGCAGCGGGACAGAGGGAAGGACTAGCGGGAGCCACAATGAGCAGTTCTTC; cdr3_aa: CASSGTEGRTSGSHNEQFF
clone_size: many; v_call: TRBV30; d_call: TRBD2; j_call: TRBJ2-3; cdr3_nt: TGTGCCTGGAATGGGGCGGGAGGGCTTACAGATACGCAGTATTTT; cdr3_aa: CAWNGAGGLTDTQYF
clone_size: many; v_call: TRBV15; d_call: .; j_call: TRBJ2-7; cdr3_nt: TGTGCCACCAGCAGAGTCCTAGGGCGGGCCTACGAGCAGTACTTC; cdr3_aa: CATSRVLGRAYEQYF
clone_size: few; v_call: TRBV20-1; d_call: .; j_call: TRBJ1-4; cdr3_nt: TGCAGTGCTAGCGGGGGTGTAACTAATGAAAAACTGTTTTTT; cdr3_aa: CSASGGVTNEKLFF
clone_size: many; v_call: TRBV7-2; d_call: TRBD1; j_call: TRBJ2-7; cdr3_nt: TGTGCCAGCAGCTTACACCGGGACAGCCGCTCCTACGAGCAGTACTTC; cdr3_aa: CASSLHRDSRSYEQYF
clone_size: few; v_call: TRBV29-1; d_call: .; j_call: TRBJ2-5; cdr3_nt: TGCAGCGTCGGCCCTAGGGGGGCCCAAGAGACCCAGTACTTC; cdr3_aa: CSVGPRGAQETQYF
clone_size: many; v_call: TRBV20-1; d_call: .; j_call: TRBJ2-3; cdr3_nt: TGCAGTGCTAAAGAGGGGGGGGATACGCAGTATTTT; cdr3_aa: CSAKEGGDTQYF
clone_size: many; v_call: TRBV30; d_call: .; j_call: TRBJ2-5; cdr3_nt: TGTGCCTGGAGTGTTAGCCAGGGATGGGAGACCCAGTACTTC; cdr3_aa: CAWSVSQGWETQYF
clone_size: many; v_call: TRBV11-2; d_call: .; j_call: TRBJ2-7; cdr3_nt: TGTGCCAGCAGCCTCCGGTTTACCACACGCAGAGGGAACGAGCAGTACTTC; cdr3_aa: CASSLRFTTRRGNEQYF
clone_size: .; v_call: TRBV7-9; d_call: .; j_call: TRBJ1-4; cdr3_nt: TGTGCCAGCAGCCCGAGAGGGGGGCCGGGTGAAAAACTGTTTTTT; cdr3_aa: CASSPRGGPGEKLFF
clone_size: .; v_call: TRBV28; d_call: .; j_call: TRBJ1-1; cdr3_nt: TGTGCCAGCAAAATCCCCACCACTGGAGCTTTCTTT; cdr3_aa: CASKIPTTGAFF
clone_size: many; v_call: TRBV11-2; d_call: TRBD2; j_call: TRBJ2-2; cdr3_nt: TGTGCCAGCAGCCCGGGACTAGCGGTTACCACCGGGGAGCTGTTTTTT; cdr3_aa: CASSPGLAVTTGELFF
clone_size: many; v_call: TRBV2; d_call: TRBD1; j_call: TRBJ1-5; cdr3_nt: TGTGCCAGCAGTGAAGGGGGGACAGGTCCAGAAAGTAGCAATCAGCCCCAGCATTTT; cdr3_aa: CASSEGGTGPESSNQPQHF
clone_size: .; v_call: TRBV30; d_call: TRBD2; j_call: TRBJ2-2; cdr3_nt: TGTGCCTGGAGTTCCCCCCGCCGGCTAGCGGACTACACCGGGGAGCTGTTTTTT; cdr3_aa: CAWSSPRRLADYTGELFF
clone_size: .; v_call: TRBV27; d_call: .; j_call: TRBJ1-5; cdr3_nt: TGTGCCAGCAGTCCCCGCAGGGCCAATCAGCCCCAGCATTTT; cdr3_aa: CASSPRRANQPQHF
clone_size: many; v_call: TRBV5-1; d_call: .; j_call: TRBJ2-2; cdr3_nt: TGCGCCAGCAGCCATGAACGGGGGACGGACACCGGGGAGCTGTTTTTT; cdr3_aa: CASSHERGTDTGELFF
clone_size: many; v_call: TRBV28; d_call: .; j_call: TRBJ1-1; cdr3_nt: TGTGCCAGCAGTTTACCCGCCGGCTATGAAGCTTTCTTT; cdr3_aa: CASSLPAGYEAFF
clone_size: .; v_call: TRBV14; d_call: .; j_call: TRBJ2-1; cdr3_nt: TGTGCCAGCAGCGCGACACCCGATGAGCAGTTCTTC; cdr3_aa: CASSATPDEQFF
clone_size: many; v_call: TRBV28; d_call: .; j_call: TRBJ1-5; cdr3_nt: TGTGCCAGCAGTGTTGCGGAGAATAGCAATCAGCCCCAGCATTTT; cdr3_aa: CASSVAENSNQPQHF
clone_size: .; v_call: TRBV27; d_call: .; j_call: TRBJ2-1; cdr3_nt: TGTGCCAGCAGTCCCCCCGGAACTGAGCAGTTCTTC; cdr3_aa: CASSPPGTEQFF
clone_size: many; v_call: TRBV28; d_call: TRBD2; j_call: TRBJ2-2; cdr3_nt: TGTGCCAGCCAACCCGCGGTAGCGGGAAGGACCGGGGAGCTGTTTTTT; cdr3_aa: CASQPAVAGRTGELFF
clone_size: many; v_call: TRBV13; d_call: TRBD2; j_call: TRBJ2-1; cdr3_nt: TGTGCCAGCAGCTTAGAGTCCAGCGGGAGTGCCAATGAGCAGTTCTTC; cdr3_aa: CASSLESSGSANEQFF
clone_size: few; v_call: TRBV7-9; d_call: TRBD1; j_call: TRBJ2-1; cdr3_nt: TGTGCCAGCAGCTCCTCAGGGGGCGCGGAATATGAGCAGTTCTTC; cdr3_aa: CASSSSGGAEYEQFF
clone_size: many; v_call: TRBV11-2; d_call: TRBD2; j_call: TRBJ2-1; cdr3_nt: TGTGCCAGCAGCTCGCCGGGACTAGCGGGAGGTAGTAGCTCCTACAATGAGCAGTTCTTC; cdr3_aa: CASSSPGLAGGSSSYNEQFF
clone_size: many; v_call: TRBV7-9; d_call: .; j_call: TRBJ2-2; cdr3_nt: TGTGCCAGCAGCTTAGCGCCATCGGGGGAGCTGTTTTTT; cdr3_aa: CASSLAPSGELFF
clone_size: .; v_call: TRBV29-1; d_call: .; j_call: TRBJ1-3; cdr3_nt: TGCAGCGTTGTAAGGGGGACTGGAAACACCATATATTTT; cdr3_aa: CSVVRGTGNTIYF
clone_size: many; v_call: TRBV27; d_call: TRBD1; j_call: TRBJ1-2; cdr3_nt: TGTGCCAGCAGTACTTACAGACAGGGCGACGGCTACACCTTC; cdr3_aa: CASSTYRQGDGYTF
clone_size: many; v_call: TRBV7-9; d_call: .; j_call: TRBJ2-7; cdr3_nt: TGTGCCAGCAGCTTAGTTGGGATTTCCCGCGAGCAGTACTTC; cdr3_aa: CASSLVGISREQYF
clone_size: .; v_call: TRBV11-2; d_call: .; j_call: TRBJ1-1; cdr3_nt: TGTGCCAGCAGCGGTACGTCCGGGAGACACACTGAAGCTTTCTTT; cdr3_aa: CASSGTSGRHTEAFF
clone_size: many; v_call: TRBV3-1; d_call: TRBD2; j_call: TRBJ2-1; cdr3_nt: TGTGCCAGCAGTCTAGCGGGAGAAACCCACAATGAGCAGTTCTTC; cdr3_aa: CASSLAGETHNEQFF
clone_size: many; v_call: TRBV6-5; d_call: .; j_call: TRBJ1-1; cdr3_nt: TGTGCCAGCAGTTACTCGCCGGACAGCCCTGAAGCTTTCTTT; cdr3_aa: CASSYSPDSPEAFF
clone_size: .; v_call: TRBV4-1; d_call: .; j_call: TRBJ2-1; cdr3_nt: TGCGCCAGCAGCCAAGATTCCGGCAGCTCCTACAATGAGCAGTTCTTC; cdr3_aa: CASSQDSGSSYNEQFF
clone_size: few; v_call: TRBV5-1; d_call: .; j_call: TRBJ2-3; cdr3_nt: TGCGCCAGCAGCCGCTTGCCGTCTAGTAATCTTGGTGATACGCAGTATTTT; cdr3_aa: CASSRLPSSNLGDTQYF
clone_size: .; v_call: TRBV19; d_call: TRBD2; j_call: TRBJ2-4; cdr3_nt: TGTGCCAGTAGTGGGGGGGTCGGGGGAGGGACGGCCAAAAACATTCAGTACTTC; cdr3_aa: CASSGGVGGGTAKNIQYF
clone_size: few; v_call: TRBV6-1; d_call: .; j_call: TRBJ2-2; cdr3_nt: TGTGCCAGCGACAGGTTCGCGAACACCGGGGAGCTGTTTTTT; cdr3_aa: CASDRFANTGELFF
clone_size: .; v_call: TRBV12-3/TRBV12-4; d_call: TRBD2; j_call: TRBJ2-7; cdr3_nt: TGTGCCAGCAGTTTACGAACTAGCGGGAGGGCCCACGAGCAGTACTTC; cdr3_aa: CASSLRTSGRAHEQYF
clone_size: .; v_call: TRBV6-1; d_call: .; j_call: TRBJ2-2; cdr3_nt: TGTGCCAGCAGTACCGACAGGATTACCACCGGGGAGCTGTTTTTT; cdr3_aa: CASSTDRITTGELFF
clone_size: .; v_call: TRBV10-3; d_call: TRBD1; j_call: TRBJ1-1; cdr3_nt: TGTGCCATAGTACAGGGGGTCGGCACTGAAGCTTTCTTT; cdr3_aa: CAIVQGVGTEAFF
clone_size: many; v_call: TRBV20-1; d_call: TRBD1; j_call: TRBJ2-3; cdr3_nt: TGCAGTGCTTGGACAGGGGTAGCAGATACGCAGTATTTT; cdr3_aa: CSAWTGVADTQYF
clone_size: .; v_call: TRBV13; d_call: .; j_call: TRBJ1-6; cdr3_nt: TGTGCCAGCAGCTTAGCAGGGGAGACAGGATACAATTCACCCCTCCACTTT; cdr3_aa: CASSLAGETGYNSPLHF